This passage covers 20 T cell receptor beta chains from one sample sequenced in a study of cytotoxic CD8 clonotypes in ibrutinib-treated CLL. Libraries were prepared by immunoSEQ multiplex PCR; TCRdb keeps only in-frame clonotypes and omits some of them. The sample records about 97,000 clones, more than 75% being singletons. Sequences were derived from PBMCs, sampled after 12 months of ibrutinib treatment. These receptors were taken from a human donor with chronic lymphocytic leukemia.

The rearrangement links TRBV27 to TRBJ1-6; tentatively, D is TRBD1 (5 bases). V lost 3 bases to trimming and J lost 10 bases, with 13 bases between them. Germline V gene lookup returns CDR1 MNHEY and CDR2 SMNVEV (reference sequence). This CDR3 has 14 amino acids. CDR3 sequence (DNA): TGTGCCAGCAGTTTGCAGGGTTGGGGATCACCCCTCCACTTT. This codes for CASSLQGWGSPLHF.

This clone appeared many times. CDR3 region: CASTVPGLTGGDEQYF. In DNA form, the CDR3 reads TGTGCCAGCACCGTTCCCGGGCTGACAGGGGGTGACGAGCAGTACTTC. The chain carries TRBV6-6 and TRBJ2-7, with 9 nucleotides matching TRBD1. After removal of 7 bases from V and 5 bases from J, the junction contained 15 bases not matched to a gene. Germline CDR1 reads MNHNY; CDR2 reads SVGAGI (reference sequence). The CDR3 spans 16 residues.

J is TRBJ1-4 and V is TRBV13; 7 nucleotides match TRBD1. V lost 5 bases to trimming and J lost 7 bases; unmatched junction nucleotides: 7. Germline CDR1 and CDR2: PRHDT and FYEKMQ (reference sequence). The CDR3 has 14 amino acids. CDR3 region: CASSPRGYGEKLFF. The DNA for the CDR3 is TGTGCCAGCAGCCCCAGGGGGTATGGTGAAAAACTGTTTTTT. The full variable domain, completed using reference TRBV13 and TRBJ1-4, is AAGVIQSPRHLIKEKRETATLKCYPIPRHDTVYWYQQGPGQDPQFLISFYEKMQSDKGSIPDRFSAQQFSDYHSELNMSSLELGDSALYFCASSPRGYGEKLFFGSGTQLSVL.

DNA of the CDR3: TGTGCCAGCAGTGAAGGACTAGCGGGGACGAATTACTTC. The encoded protein is CASSEGLAGTNYF. The chain is built from TRBV6-1 and TRBJ2-5, with 11 bases identical to TRBD2. V lost 1 base to trimming and J lost 14 bases; unmatched junction nucleotides: 6. The length of the CDR3 is 13 residues. The germline V gene has CDR1 MNHNS and CDR2 SASEGT.

The table lists this clone with a few counts. The chain employs TRBV7-2 and TRBJ2-5; no firm D call. There are 13 residues in the CDR3. The V gene lost 2 bases and the J gene lost 2 bases, with 6 bases spanning the gap. From germline, CDR1 is SGHTA and CDR2 FQGNSA. The CDR3 nucleotides read TGTGCCAGCAGCTTACTCCTACAAGAGACCCAGTACTTC. This translates into CASSLLLQETQYF.

This clone was observed a few times. The J gene is TRBJ1-1, the V gene TRBV5-1; D possibly corresponds to TRBD1 (5 bases). CDR1 and CDR2 from the germline V gene are SGHRS and YFSETQ. The CDR3 extends over 14 amino acids. V was clipped by 4 bases and J by 4 bases, with 14 bases between them. The CDR3 protein is CASSAQGLGTEAFF. The CDR3 DNA sequence: TGCGCCAGCAGCGCTCAGGGACTGGGCACTGAAGCTTTCTTT.

The rearrangement joins TRBV6-5 to TRBJ2-1; TRBD2 agrees at 7 bases. CDR3 size: 15 residues. The ends lost 6 bases at V and 7 bases at J; junction bases unmatched: 12. Germline values: CDR1 MNHEY, CDR2 SVGAGI. DNA for the CDR3: TGTGCCAGCAGGCCAGGTGGCGGGGAGGGGAATGAGCAGTTCTTC. As protein: CASRPGGGEGNEQFF.

This clone appeared a single time. The chain joins TRBV2 to TRBJ1-5; D remains unclear. V was clipped by 6 bases and J by 6 bases, with 12 bases between them. Germline V lookup: CDR1 SNHLY, CDR2 FYNNEI. The CDR3 runs 13 residues. DNA of the CDR3: TGTGCCAGCAGCCCTCTAGCCCCTCAGCCCCAGCATTTT. Encoded protein: CASSPLAPQPQHF.

Ten or more counts support this clone. V is TRBV29-1 and J is TRBJ1-1, with a possible D match to TRBD1 (6 bases). The CDR3 totals 14 residues. CDR1 is SQVTM and CDR2 is ANQGSEA in the germline V gene. Trimming shortened V by 7 bases and J by 4 bases, and 19 bases separated the two germline ends. CDR3 sequence (DNA): TGCAGCGCGACCTCGGACAGAAGGGCCACTGAAGCTTTCTTT. This gives the protein CSATSDRRATEAFF.

Only one count was recorded for this clone. The J gene is TRBJ2-4, the V gene TRBV9; TRBD2 agrees at 7 bases. After removal of 0 bases from V and 7 bases from J, the junction contained 1 base not matched to a gene. This CDR3 has 13 residues. Germline V gene lookup returns CDR1 SGDLS and CDR2 YYNGEE. For the CDR3, the DNA is TGTGCCAGCAGCGTAGGGGAGGGTAACATTCAGTACTTC. This codes for CASSVGEGNIQYF.

The genes are TRBV5-1 and TRBJ2-7; D possibly matches TRBD1 or TRBD2 (5 bases each). Trimming removed 0 bases at V and 5 bases at J, with 18 bases between. From germline, CDR1 is SGHRS and CDR2 YFSETQ. The CDR3 is made up of 16 amino acids. DNA of the CDR3: TGCGCCAGCAGCTTGGGTGTTGCCCAGGGACGCGACGAGCAGTACTTC. Translating it yields CASSLGVAQGRDEQYF. Complete variable domain (other parts from reference TRBV5-1 and TRBJ2-7): KAGVTQTPRYLIKTRGQQVTLSCSPISGHRSVSWYQQTPGQGLQFLFEYFSETQRNKGNFPGRFSGRQFSNSRSEMNVSTLELGDSALYLCASSLGVAQGRDEQYFGPGTRLTVT.

This clone was seen only once. V is TRBV7-2 and J is TRBJ2-1; 12 bases fit TRBD1. V trimming: 5 bases; J trimming: 4 bases; junction bases outside the gene matches: 9. The germline V gene encodes CDR1 SGHTA and CDR2 FQGNSA. The CDR3 has 17 residues. The CDR3 sequence is CASSVGPGQGAYNEQFF. The CDR3 DNA reads TGTGCCAGCAGCGTAGGTCCGGGACAGGGGGCTTACAATGAGCAGTTCTTC.

J is TRBJ2-2 and V is TRBV18, with 7 bases matching TRBD1. With V trimmed by 3 bases and J by 0 bases, 4 bases remained unmatched. The CDR3 extends over 16 amino acids. Germline CDR1 reads KGHSH; CDR2 reads LQKENI. CDR3 nucleotides: TGTGCCAGCTCACCCGGACAGGCTTCGAACACCGGGGAGCTGTTTTTT. This sequence encodes CASSPGQASNTGELFF.

The genes are TRBV4-2 and TRBJ1-1; D not resolved. The CDR3 runs 14 residues. The germline CDR1 and CDR2 sequences are LGHNA and YNFKEQ. V was shortened by 0 bases and J by 1 base, with 6 bases between the two germline ends. The CDR3 coding sequence is TGTGCCAGCAGCCAAGAAAGAAGGAACACTGAAGCTTTCTTT. It yields the protein CASSQERRNTEAFF.

The rearrangement joins TRBV30 to TRBJ2-1, with D maybe TRBD2 (6 bases). This CDR3 spans 14 amino acids. The V end lost 2 bases, the J end lost 7 bases, and 15 bases lay between the germline ends. Germline lookup yields CDR1 GTSNPN and CDR2 SVGIG (reference sequence). Written as DNA, the CDR3 is TGTGCCTGGAGTCCAAAGGAAGGGAGGAATGAGCAGTTCTTC. This gives the protein CAWSPKEGRNEQFF.

The rearrangement links TRBV7-6 to TRBJ2-7; D possibly matches TRBD1 or TRBD2 (6 bases each). The germline gives CDR1 SGHVS, CDR2 FNYEAQ. Trimming stripped 3 bases from V and 3 bases from J, with 18 bases between. The CDR3 loop spans 16 amino acids. The CDR3 nucleotides read TGTGCCAGCAGCTTGGGGGCCCAGAGGGGAGGCTACGAGCAGTACTTC. Amino acid sequence: CASSLGAQRGGYEQYF.

A few counts support this clone. The J gene is TRBJ2-7, the V gene TRBV10-2; the match to TRBD2 covers 7 bases. The germline gives CDR1 WSHSY, CDR2 SAAADI. The J segment lost 0 bases and the V segment lost 7 bases, leaving 6 bases of the junction unmatched. CDR3 length equals 14 residues. The CDR3 is CASTGLGSSYEQYF. The CDR3 DNA follows: TGCGCCAGCACCGGACTAGGAAGCTCCTACGAGCAGTACTTC.

The chain joins TRBV5-6 to TRBJ2-3; 8 positions match TRBD1. Germline values: CDR1 SGHDT, CDR2 YYEEEE. CDR3 length equals 19 residues. The V segment lost 0 bases and the J segment 2 bases; nucleotides outside the gene matches: 14. The CDR3 protein is CASSLGPPPGQGFTDTQYF. In nucleotides, the CDR3 is TGTGCCAGCAGCTTGGGCCCCCCCCCAGGACAGGGATTCACAGATACGCAGTATTTT.

The chain couples TRBV19 to TRBJ1-2; no definite D call. The V gene lost 11 bases and the J gene lost 4 bases, with 17 bases spanning the gap. Germline CDR1 reads LNHDA; CDR2 reads SQIVND (reference sequence). This CDR3 is 13 amino acids long. DNA of the CDR3: TGTGCCGGCACATCGGGAGGCTTCTATGGCTACACCTTC. Translated: CAGTSGGFYGYTF.

The chain has TRBV7-6 and TRBJ2-3; TRBD1 aligns across 9 bases. The junction had 5 bases not matched to a gene; V was cut back by 4 bases and J by 0 bases. Looked up from germline, CDR1 is SGHVS and CDR2 is FNYEAQ. This CDR3 is 16 amino acids long. CDR3 protein: CASSSQGAYSTDTQYF. CDR3 DNA: TGTGCCAGCAGCTCACAGGGGGCATATAGCACAGATACGCAGTATTTT.